This T cell receptor (beta chain) was sequenced during a study of molecular identifiers for immune sequencing clone quantification. Broader study findings: Clones that had above 20 RNA copies took up over 99% of effector molecules but under 1% in naive cells. Identical TCR molecules sharing a barcode could underestimate highly expanded clone sizes.

This CDR3 is built from 13 residues. V lost 6 bases and J 3 bases, leaving 11 bases between the germline ends. A word on this clonotype: Its target is unknown.

TCRdb independently ran MiXCR on the PCR reads; one entry per CDR3 protein. The sample has roughly 630,000 distinct CDR3 sequences; roughly 25% are singletons. This sequence was found in a human donor in good health. Some libraries in this study had Jurkat cell RNA spiked in. Sequencing used naive CD8+ T cells from blood, with Jurkat cell RNA spiked in. Specified subset: FACS-sorted CD8+CD4-CCR7+CD45RA+ naive T cells. The chain combines TRBV12-3 or TRBV12-4 with TRBJ2-5; D perhaps matches TRBD1 (5 bases). Here the CDR3 reads CASSAIGEETQYF. CDR3 sequence (DNA): TGTGCCAGCAGCGCAATAGGGGAAGAGACCCAGTACTTC.